This T cell receptor (beta chain) was recorded in a study of blood T cell repertoires in COVID-19. Study-wide background: Material from acute and convalescent COVID-19 was sourced from the United States, Italy and Spain. T cells, B-cell-depleted T cells, or PBMCs supplied cDNA or gDNA.

The CDR3 runs 16 residues. Trimming took 3 bases from V and 3 from J; bases not matched to a gene: 5. CDR1 is LGHNA and CDR2 is YSLEER in the germline V gene. In the original processing: The authors estimated nucleated cell counts from reference gene primer amplification. Assay: immunoSEQ multiplex PCR; the TCRdb copy retains only in-frame clones and omits some. The D gene and trimming were derived from the DNA, and the V and J assignments and clone size from that table. This table has 95,000 to 150,000 clones, 70% to 90% appearing once. The chain combines TRBV4-3 with TRBJ2-2, with 9 bases aligning to TRBD1. Sequencing was done on a sample of peripheral blood. The clonotype comes from a man aged 35-49 years with acute or convalescent COVID-19. The CDR3 region has the DNA TGCGCCAGCAGCCATCGGACAGGGGTGGACACCGGGGAGCTGTTTTTT. It translates to CASSHRTGVDTGELFF.